This T cell receptor (beta chain) was identified in a study of radiation and T cells in renal cell carcinoma. The protocol was immunoSEQ multiplex PCR, while the TCRdb copy is restricted to in-frame clones and leaves out a portion. This table has some 50,000 clones, roughly 83% appearing once. V was clipped by 2 bases and J by 5 bases; unmatched bases: 10. This CDR3 has 17 amino acids. Germline loops: CDR1 MNHNS, CDR2 SASEGT. Time point noted: baseline pretreatment blood. The treatment: 15 Gy SBRT to primary tumor, nephrectomy 4 weeks later. General observations from the study: In blood, top tumor clones expanded by 2 weeks, shrinking by 4.

This clone was seen only once. Antigen: not known. Sequenced material: blood, taken from a patient whose treatment included radiotherapy and nephrectomy. The rearrangement links TRBV6-1 to TRBJ2-1; 9 positions agree with TRBD2. The TCR sequence derives from a woman aged 70-85 years with renal cell carcinoma. The CDR3 coding sequence is TGTGCCAGCAGTGAATTTGGTCTAGCGGGGACCAACAATGAGCAGTTCTTC. This codes for CASSEFGLAGTNNEQFF.